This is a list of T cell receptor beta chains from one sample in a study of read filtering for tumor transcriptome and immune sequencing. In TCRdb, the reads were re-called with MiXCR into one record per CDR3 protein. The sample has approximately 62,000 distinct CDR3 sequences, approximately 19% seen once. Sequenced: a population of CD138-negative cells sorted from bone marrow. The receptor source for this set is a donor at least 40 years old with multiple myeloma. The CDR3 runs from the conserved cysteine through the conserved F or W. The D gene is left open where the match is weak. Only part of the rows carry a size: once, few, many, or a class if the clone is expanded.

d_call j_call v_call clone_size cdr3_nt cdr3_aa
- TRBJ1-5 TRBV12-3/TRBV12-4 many TGTGCCAGCAGTACGAGGACAGGCAATCAGCCCCAGCATTTT CASSTRTGNQPQHF
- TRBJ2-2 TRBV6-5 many TGTGCCAGCAGTCCAAGTGTCGCGAACACCGGGGAGCTGTTTTTT CASSPSVANTGELFF
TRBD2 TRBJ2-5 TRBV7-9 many TGTGCCAGCAGCTTAGGCGGTTTGGTAGCGGGAGGGCAAGAGACCCAGTACTTC CASSLGGLVAGGQETQYF
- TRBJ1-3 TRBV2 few TGTGCCAGCAGTGAAGCCGGTGGAAACACCATATATTTT CASSEAGGNTIYF
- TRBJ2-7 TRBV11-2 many TGTGCCAGCAGCCCAAATTACGAGCAGTACTTC CASSPNYEQYF
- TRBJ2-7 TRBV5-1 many TGCGCCAGCAAACAGGAATACTACGAGCAGTACTTC CASKQEYYEQYF
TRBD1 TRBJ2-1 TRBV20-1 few TGCAGTGCTAGACGACAGGGGTCGAGCTCCTACAATGAGCAGTTCTTC CSARRQGSSSYNEQFF
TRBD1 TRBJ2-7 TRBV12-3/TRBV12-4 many TGTGCCAGCAGTTTAATACGGGACAGGGGGCGCGAGCAGTACTTC CASSLIRDRGREQYF
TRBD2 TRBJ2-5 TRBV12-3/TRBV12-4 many TGTGCCAGCAGTTTGGTTCTGGGGGGGGAGACCCAGTACTTC CASSLVLGGETQYF
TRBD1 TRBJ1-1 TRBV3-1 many TGTGCCAGCAGCCACGGACAGGGCGAAGCTTTCTTT CASSHGQGEAFF
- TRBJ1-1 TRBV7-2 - TGTGCCAGCAGCCCGACCATCCCGAACACTGAAGCTTTCTTT CASSPTIPNTEAFF
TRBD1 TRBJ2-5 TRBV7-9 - TGTGCCAGCAGCTTGGGACAGAATAGGAAACAAGAGACCCAGTACTTC CASSLGQNRKQETQYF
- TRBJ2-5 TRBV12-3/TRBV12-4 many TGTGCCAGCAGTTTGTACGGGAGTGGTCCGGGAAGGGAGACCCAGTACTTC CASSLYGSGPGRETQYF
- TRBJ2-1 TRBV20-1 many TGCAGTACTGGCCTTGGTAGGGGGAGCTTC CSTGLGRGSF
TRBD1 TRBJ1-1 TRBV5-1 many TGCGCCAGCAGCGGCACAGGGGAGGTCACTGAAGCTTTCTTT CASSGTGEVTEAFF
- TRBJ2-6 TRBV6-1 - TGTGCCAGCGGAGAACAGGGTTCTGGGGCCAACGTCCTGACTTTC CASGEQGSGANVLTF
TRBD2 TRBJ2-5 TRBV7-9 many TGTGCCAGCAGCGCCTCCGGGACTAGCGGCCAAGAGACCCAGTACTTC CASSASGTSGQETQYF
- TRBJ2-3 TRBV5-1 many TGCGCCAGCAGTTTGGACAACCGAAGCACAGATACGCAGTATTTT CASSLDNRSTDTQYF
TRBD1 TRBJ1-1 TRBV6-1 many TGTGCCAGCAGTCCCCAGGGGGCAGGCACTGAAGCTTTCTTT CASSPQGAGTEAFF
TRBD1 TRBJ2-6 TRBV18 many TGTGCCAGCTCACCACGAATTCCGGGACAGCCGCGCTCTGGGGCCAACGTCCTGACTTTC CASSPRIPGQPRSGANVLTF
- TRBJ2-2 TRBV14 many TGTGCCAGCAGCCAAGAGGTCACAGTCCTCTCGACCGGGGAGCTGTTTTTT CASSQEVTVLSTGELFF
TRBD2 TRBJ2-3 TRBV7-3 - TGTGCCAGCAGCCCGACTAGCGGATACACAGATACGCAGTATTTT CASSPTSGYTDTQYF
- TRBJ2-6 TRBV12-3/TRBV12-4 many TGTGCCAGCAGTTTTTTGAGTGGCGCCCATTCTGGGGCCAACGTCCTGACTTTC CASSFLSGAHSGANVLTF
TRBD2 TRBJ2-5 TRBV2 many TGTGCCAGCAAAGCGGGGGACCACCAAGAGACCCAGTACTTC CASKAGDHQETQYF
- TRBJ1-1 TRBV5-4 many TGTGCCAGCAGCTTGACTGTGAACACTGAAGCTTTCTTT CASSLTVNTEAFF
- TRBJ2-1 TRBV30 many TGTGCCTGGAGTGTGCTTCAGCGAGACTACAATGAGCAGTTCTTC CAWSVLQRDYNEQFF
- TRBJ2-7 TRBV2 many TGTGCCAGTTCCGAGGGAGGCGGCGGGTACTACGAGCAGTACTTC CASSEGGGGYYEQYF
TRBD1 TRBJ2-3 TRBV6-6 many TGTGCCAGCAGTTACCAGACAGGGGACGGCACAGATACGCAGTATTTT CASSYQTGDGTDTQYF
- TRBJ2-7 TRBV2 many TGTGCCAGCAGAGGAGGGTCCTACGAGCAGTACTTC CASRGGSYEQYF
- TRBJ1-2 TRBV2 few TGTGCCAGCAGTCGAGACAGTGGGCATGGCTACACCTTC CASSRDSGHGYTF
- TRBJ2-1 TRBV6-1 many TGTGCCAGCACCTGGGAGAGGGCCGGGAACAATGAGCAGTTCTTC CASTWERAGNNEQFF
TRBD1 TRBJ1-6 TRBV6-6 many TGTGCCAGCAGTCCAACAGGGGATTCACCCCTCCACTTT CASSPTGDSPLHF
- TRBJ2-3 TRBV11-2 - TGTGCCAGCAGTCTCCCCCCGCGAGGTACGCAGTATTTT CASSLPPRGTQYF
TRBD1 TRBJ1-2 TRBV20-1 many TGCAGTGCCACACAGGGGGCAAACTATGGCTACACCTTC CSATQGANYGYTF
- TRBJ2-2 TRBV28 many TGTGCCAGCTCTCCCGTTAACCTCCTCTCGAACACCGGGGAGCTGTTTTTT CASSPVNLLSNTGELFF
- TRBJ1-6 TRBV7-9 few TGTGCCAGCAGCCAACAGGGTCAGGGTTCACCCCTCCACTTT CASSQQGQGSPLHF
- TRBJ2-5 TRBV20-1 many TGCAGTGCTAATTCTCCGTTCAACCAAGAGACCCAGTACTTC CSANSPFNQETQYF
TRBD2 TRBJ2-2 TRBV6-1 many TGTGCCAGCAGCTTCCTCTTAGCGGGAGGTAACACCGGGGAGCTGTTTTTT CASSFLLAGGNTGELFF
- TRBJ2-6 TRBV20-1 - TGCAGTGCTAGGGATTTCCAGGGATCTGCCTCTGGGGCCAACGTCCCGACTTTC CSARDFQGSASGANVPTF
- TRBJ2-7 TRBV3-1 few TGTGCCAGCAGCCAGACAACCTACGAGCAGTACTTC CASSQTTYEQYF
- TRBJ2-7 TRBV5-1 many TGCGCCAGCAGCATGGGACAAGGGCGGAACGAGCAGTACTTC CASSMGQGRNEQYF
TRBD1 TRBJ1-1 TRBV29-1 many TGCAGCGTTCAAGAAGGGACAGGTGAAGCTTTCTTT CSVQEGTGEAFF
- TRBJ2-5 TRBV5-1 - TGCGCCAGCAGCTTTACCCAATCCCAAGAGACCCAGTACTTC CASSFTQSQETQYF
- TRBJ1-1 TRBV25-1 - TGTGCCAGCAGTCGGGGGACTCTCCAGGGGAGGCACACTGAAGCTTTCTTT CASSRGTLQGRHTEAFF
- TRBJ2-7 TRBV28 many TGTGCCAGCAGCTTCCAAGGGACACCCTCCTACGAGCAGTACTTC CASSFQGTPSYEQYF
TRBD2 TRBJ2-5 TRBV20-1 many TGCAGTGCTAGCCCGACTAGCGAGCAAGAGACCCAGTACTTC CSASPTSEQETQYF
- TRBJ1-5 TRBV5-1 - TGCGCCGGCAGCTTGGGGGAGGCCAATCAGCCCCAGCATTTT CAGSLGEANQPQHF
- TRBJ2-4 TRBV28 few TGTGCCAGCATTGGGACCTTAGGATACATTCAGTACTTC CASIGTLGYIQYF